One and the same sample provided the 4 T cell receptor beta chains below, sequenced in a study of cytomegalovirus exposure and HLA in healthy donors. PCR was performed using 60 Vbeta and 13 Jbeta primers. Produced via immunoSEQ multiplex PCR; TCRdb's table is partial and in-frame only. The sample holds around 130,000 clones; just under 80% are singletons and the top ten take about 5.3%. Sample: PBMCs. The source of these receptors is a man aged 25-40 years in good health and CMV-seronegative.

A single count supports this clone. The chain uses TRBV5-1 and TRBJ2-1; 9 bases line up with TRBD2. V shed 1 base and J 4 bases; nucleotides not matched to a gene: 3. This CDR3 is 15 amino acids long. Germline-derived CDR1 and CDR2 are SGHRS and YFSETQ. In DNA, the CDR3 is TGCGCCAGCAGCTTGACTAGCGGGCTTTACAATGAGCAGTTCTTC. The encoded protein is CASSLTSGLYNEQFF. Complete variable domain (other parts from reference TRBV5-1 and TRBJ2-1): KAGVTQTPRYLIKTRGQQVTLSCSPISGHRSVSWYQQTPGQGLQFLFEYFSETQRNKGNFPGRFSGRQFSNSRSEMNVSTLELGDSALYLCASSLTSGLYNEQFFGPGTRLTVL.

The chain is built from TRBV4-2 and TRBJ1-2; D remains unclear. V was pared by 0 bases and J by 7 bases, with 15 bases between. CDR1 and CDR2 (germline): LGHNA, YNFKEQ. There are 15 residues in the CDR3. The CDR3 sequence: CASSQDRGRDLGYTF. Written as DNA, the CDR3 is TGTGCCAGCAGCCAAGATCGGGGTAGGGATCTTGGCTACACCTTC.

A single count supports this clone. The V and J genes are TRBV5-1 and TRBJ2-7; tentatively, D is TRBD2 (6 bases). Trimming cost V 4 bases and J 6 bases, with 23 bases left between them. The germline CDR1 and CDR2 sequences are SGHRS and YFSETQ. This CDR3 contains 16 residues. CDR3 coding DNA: TGCGCCAGCAGCGATGGGGCCCTGGCGGGGATGGGCGAGCAGTACTTC. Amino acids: CASSDGALAGMGEQYF.

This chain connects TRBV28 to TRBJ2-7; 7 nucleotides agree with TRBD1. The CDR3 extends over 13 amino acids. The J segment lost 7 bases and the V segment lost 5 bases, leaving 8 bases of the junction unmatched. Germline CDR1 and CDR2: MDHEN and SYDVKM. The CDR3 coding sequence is TGTGCCAGCAGTATTGACAGGGCGAAAGAGCAGTACTTC. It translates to CASSIDRAKEQYF. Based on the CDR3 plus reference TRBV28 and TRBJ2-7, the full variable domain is DVKVTQSSRYLVKRTGEKVFLECVQDMDHENMFWYRQDPGLGLRLIYFSYDVKMKEKGDIPEGYSVSREKKERFSLILESASTNQTSMYLCASSIDRAKEQYFGPGTRLTVT.